The 9 T cell receptor beta chains reported below all come from one sample, sequenced in a study of breast tumors, draining lymph nodes, adjacent tissues. Each CDR3 protein gets one entry after TCRdb re-called the multiplex PCR reads with MiXCR. The repertoire includes approximately 230,000 distinct CDR3 sequences, around 35% of them detected once, and over 3.5% sits in the top ten. Axillary draining lymph nodes of breast cancer patients supplied the node samples. Sequenced: axillary lymph node tissue. Receptors were obtained from a female donor with breast cancer. Some clones in this sample may be carry-over from other donors' samples.

On this clonotype itself: Since a much larger clone is just one base distant, this may be a read error. This chain joins TRBV5-4 and TRBJ2-7, with D possibly being TRBD2 (6 bases). CDR1 is SGHNT and CDR2 is YYREEE in the germline V gene (reference sequence). V was pared by 0 bases and J by 2 bases, with 12 bases between. The CDR3 length is 15 residues. DNA of the CDR3: TGTGCCAGCAGCTTGGGGGGACCGGGAGCCTACGAGCAGTACTTC. Its translation is CASSLGGPGAYEQYF.

This rearrangement joins TRBV10-3 to TRBJ2-1; 8 positions agree with TRBD2. The CDR3 is made up of 16 amino acids. Germline CDR1 and CDR2: ENHRY and SYGVKD. Unmatched junction bases numbered 10, after V lost 3 bases and J lost 6 bases. CDR3 protein: CAISDRRGLGGNEQFF. CDR3 coding DNA: TGTGCCATCAGTGACAGGAGGGGACTAGGGGGCAATGAGCAGTTCTTC.

In its sample, this clonotype was seen once. The CDR3 spells CATSGPGKRGLRWNEQFF. As DNA, the CDR3 is TGTGCCACCAGTGGGCCAGGGAAGCGGGGGCTCCGTTGGAATGAGCAGTTCTTC. The chain uses TRBV24-1 and TRBJ2-1, with TRBD2 matching 8 bases. The germline V gene has CDR1 KGHDR and CDR2 SFDVKD. J gave up 7 bases and V 5 bases, and 18 bases lay outside the gene matches. The CDR3 consists of 18 residues.

The chain has TRBV28 and TRBJ1-2, with TRBD1 identical over 12 bases. The CDR3 is 16 amino acids. J was trimmed by 2 bases and V by 5 bases; bases with no gene match: 6. The germline V gene encodes CDR1 MDHEN and CDR2 SYDVKM. CDR3 nucleotides: TGTGCCAGCAGTCCCGGGACAGGGGGCGCGAACTATGGCTACACCTTC. It translates to CASSPGTGGANYGYTF.

The chain joins TRBV20-1 to TRBJ2-2; 8 bases match TRBD1. The trim removed 3 bases at V and 4 bases at J, leaving 10 bases unmatched. CDR1 and CDR2 from the germline V gene are DFQATT and SNEGSKA (reference sequence). The CDR3 is made up of 16 amino acids. The CDR3 bases are TGCAGTGCTAGTGCCAGGGGGACAGGTGCCACCGGGGAGCTGTTTTTT. The encoded protein is CSASARGTGATGELFF.

This clonotype showed up many times. The rearrangement joins TRBV20-1 to TRBJ2-3; 7 nucleotides line up with TRBD2. The CDR3 is 16 residues long. Trimming removed 2 bases from V and 0 bases from J; junction bases left unmatched: 8. Germline V gene sequence: CDR1 DFQATT, CDR2 SNEGSKA (reference sequence). Here the CDR3 DNA reads TGCAGTGCTAGACCCCTAGCGGACCGTAGCACAGATACGCAGTATTTT. As protein: CSARPLADRSTDTQYF.

This clonotype was detected ten times or more. The genes are TRBV5-5 and TRBJ1-2; D possibly corresponds to TRBD1 (5 bases). The CDR3 runs to 15 residues. The germline V gene has CDR1 SGHKS and CDR2 YYEKEE (reference sequence). The V gene lost 5 bases and the J gene lost 4 bases, with 18 bases spanning the gap. The DNA of the CDR3 is TGTGCCAGCAGGCTTCAGGGAGGTTCTAGCTATGGCTACACCTTC. It yields the protein CASRLQGGSSYGYTF.

Comment on this clonotype: One end of the junction is discordant with germline, which a read error may explain. The chain has TRBV5-1 and TRBJ2-7; D assignment may be TRBD1 or TRBD2 (5 bases each). This CDR3 is built from 15 residues. The germline CDR1 and CDR2 sequences are SGHRS and YFSETQ. The CDR3 reads CASGLALQGVHEQYF. Here the CDR3 DNA reads TGTGCCAGCGGCTTGGCGCTGCAGGGCGTCCACGAGCAGTACTTC.

This clonotype was seen once. The conserved closing phenylalanine or tryptophan is absent in this CDR3, likely reflecting a read error. This chain links TRBV12-3 or TRBV12-4 with TRBJ2-5; a possible D gene is TRBD2 (5 bases). CDR3 length equals 14 residues. Trimming took off 3 bases at V and 5 bases at J, with 13 bases between the two ends. The CDR3 DNA sequence: TGTGCCAGCAGTTTCGGTCCCGGGATGGAGACCCAGTACCTC. Protein: CASSFGPGMETQYL.